The present entry profiles one TCR beta chain with its context. Its matching antigen is unknown. This CDR3 spans 15 amino acids. After removal of 4 bases from V and 4 bases from J, the junction contained 7 bases not matched to a gene. Per germline, CDR1 SGHTS and CDR2 YDEGEE. The data were obtained in a study of OX40 agonist ivuxolimab in advanced cancers. Libraries were prepared by immunoSEQ multiplex PCR; TCRdb keeps only in-frame clonotypes and omits some of them. The profile shows some 79,000 clones, about 93% of them singletons. Study-level findings and limits: At 0.1 to 3.0 mg/kg and by week 6, clonal expansion occurred in CD4+ and CD8+ blood T cells. The work left the antigen specificity of expanded peripheral T cells undetermined.

The clonotype comes from an adult with an advanced solid tumor such as melanoma, head and neck, liver or kidney cancer. This sequence joins TRBV5-8 and TRBJ1-4, with TRBD1 matching 7 bases. The material sequenced was CD4+ or CD8+ T cells sorted from blood, taken in a trial of the OX40 agonist ivuxolimab. CDR3 amino acids: CASSPGQRLNEKLFF. Here the CDR3 DNA reads TGTGCCAGCAGCCCGGGACAGAGGCTTAATGAAAAACTGTTTTTT.